The 19 T cell receptor beta chains below were found in one sample sequenced in a study of blood T cell repertoires in COVID-19. The repertoire was sequenced with immunoSEQ multiplex PCR; TCRdb's copy has only in-frame clones and lacks some. The sample gives about 120,000 clones, approximately 88% of which show up once; about a tenth is in the top ten. The sample consisted of peripheral blood. These receptors originate from a man aged 50-60 years with acute or convalescent COVID-19.

The chain joins TRBV5-1 to TRBJ2-3; D is perhaps TRBD2 (5 bases). V lost 6 bases and J 6 bases, leaving 11 bases between the germline ends. The CDR3 length is 12 residues. CDR1 and CDR2 from the germline V gene are SGHRS and YFSETQ. CDR3 sequence reads: CASKGAWDTQYF. In DNA form, the CDR3 reads TGCGCCAGCAAGGGAGCGTGGGATACGCAGTATTTT.

CDR3 nucleotide sequence: TGTGCCAGCAGTTACAGGGGTTACTACGAGCAGTACTTC. This sequence encodes CASSYRGYYEQYF. The rearrangement joins TRBV6-6 to TRBJ2-7; D possibly corresponds to TRBD1 (5 bases). CDR3 length equals 13 residues. Germline V gene data show CDR1 as MNHNY and CDR2 as SVGAGI (reference sequence). V was trimmed by 2 bases and J by 3 bases, leaving 8 bases between them.

This chain connects TRBV5-1 to TRBJ2-7; 8 nucleotides agree with TRBD2. The CDR3 is 16 residues long. With 3 bases clipped from V and 7 bases from J, the junction kept 15 bases outside the gene matches. Germline CDR1 and CDR2: SGHRS and YFSETQ. Here the CDR3 DNA reads TGCGCCAGCAGCTCCGGGGGGGGCGGGAGAAATTGGGAGCAGTACTTC. Residues: CASSSGGGGRNWEQYF. The whole variable domain, remainder taken from reference TRBV5-1 and TRBJ2-7, is KAGVTQTPRYLIKTRGQQVTLSCSPISGHRSVSWYQQTPGQGLQFLFEYFSETQRNKGNFPGRFSGRQFSNSRSEMNVSTLELGDSALYLCASSSGGGGRNWEQYFGPGTRLTVT.

As to this clone: At one boundary the junction diverges from the germline segment, which might be a read error. This sequence joins TRBV14 and TRBJ2-7, with 7 bases identical to TRBD1. Germline lookup yields CDR1 SGHDN and CDR2 FVKESK. This CDR3 contains 16 residues. As DNA, the CDR3 is TGTGCCAGCAGTCAAGATAGGAGGACAGGCGTCTCGAAGCAGTACTTC. Translating it yields CASSQDRRTGVSKQYF.

The chain has TRBV28 and TRBJ1-6, with 12 bases identical to TRBD1. Germline CDR1 MDHEN, CDR2 SYDVKM. V was pared by 8 bases and J by 6 bases, with 5 bases of the junction left unmatched. The CDR3 is 15 residues long. CDR3 region: CASGTGGAGNSPLHF. The CDR3 bases are TGTGCCAGCGGGACAGGGGGCGCTGGTAATTCACCCCTCCACTTT.

The chain combines TRBV28 with TRBJ1-5; 7 nucleotides align to TRBD1. The CDR3 runs 14 residues. V trimming: 7 bases; J trimming: 5 bases; junction bases outside the gene matches: 8. The V gene's germline CDR1 is MDHEN and CDR2 SYDVKM. CDR3 in amino acids: CASIRDRLYQPQHF. The CDR3 DNA sequence: TGTGCCAGCATCCGGGACAGACTATATCAGCCCCAGCATTTT.

The chain combines TRBV19 with TRBJ2-1; D gene unclear. Trimming cost V 7 bases and J 5 bases, with 15 bases left between them. Germline V gene sequence: CDR1 LNHDA, CDR2 SQIVND (reference sequence). The CDR3 has 14 amino acids. The CDR3 is CASKARSGNNEQFF. The CDR3 nucleotides are TGTGCCAGTAAGGCCCGGAGTGGTAACAATGAGCAGTTCTTC.

This rearrangement joins TRBV12-3 or TRBV12-4 to TRBJ1-2; D gene unclear. This CDR3 is 13 amino acids long. V lost 3 bases and J lost 2, with 7 bases in between. CDR3 nucleotide sequence: TGTGCCAGCAGTTTTGGGCAGAACTATGGCTACACCTTC. Translation: CASSFGQNYGYTF.

The rearrangement joins TRBV27 to TRBJ1-6; no reliable D call. V lost 4 bases and J 10 bases, leaving 17 bases between the germline ends. This CDR3 is built from 15 residues. The germline V gene has CDR1 MNHEY and CDR2 SMNVEV (reference sequence). The CDR3 region has the DNA TGTGCCAGCAGTTCCCGGGCCCCGTGGGAGTCACCCCTCCACTTT. Translating gives CASSSRAPWESPLHF.

This clone was seen a single time. The V call is TRBV6-5, the J call TRBJ2-3, with 14 bases lining up with TRBD2. Germline loops: CDR1 MNHEY, CDR2 SVGAGI. The CDR3 spans 16 residues. V lost 4 bases, J lost 5 bases, and 5 bases stayed unmatched. CDR3 sequence (DNA): TGTGCCAGCAGTTTCGGGACTAGCGGGGGAGAAGATACGCAGTATTTT. It specifies CASSFGTSGGEDTQYF.

The CDR3 spells CASSFGQDQPQHF. The DNA of the CDR3 is TGTGCCAGCAGCTTTGGTCAGGATCAGCCCCAGCATTTT. This rearrangement joins TRBV5-4 to TRBJ1-5; D ambiguous. The V gene lost 2 bases and the J gene lost 5 bases, with 8 bases spanning the gap. The CDR3 length is 13 residues. Germline V gene lookup returns CDR1 SGHNT and CDR2 YYREEE (reference sequence).

J is TRBJ1-5 and V is TRBV19; 7 nucleotides match TRBD1. V lost 10 bases to trimming and J lost 4 bases; unmatched junction nucleotides: 13. This CDR3 has 15 residues. The V gene's germline CDR1 is LNHDA and CDR2 SQIVND (reference sequence). CDR3 nucleotide sequence: TGTGCCACCCGTTCGGGGGACAGACCGAATCAGCCCCAGCATTTT. Its translation: CATRSGDRPNQPQHF.

The genes are TRBV19 and TRBJ2-1; 7 nucleotides match TRBD1. The CDR3 consists of 11 residues. Unmatched junction bases numbered 2, after V lost 3 bases and J lost 12 bases. Germline-derived CDR1 and CDR2 are LNHDA and SQIVND (reference sequence). The CDR3 protein is CASSMTGSQFF. The CDR3 nucleotides read TGTGCCAGTAGTATGACAGGGTCGCAGTTCTTC. Using reference TRBV19 and TRBJ2-1 for the parts outside the CDR3, the full variable domain is DGGITQSPKYLFRKEGQNVTLSCEQNLNHDAMYWYRQDPGQGLRLIYYSQIVNDFQKGDIAEGYSVSREKKESFPLTVTSAQKNPTAFYLCASSMTGSQFFGPGTRLTVL.

The chain is built from TRBV30 and TRBJ1-3; weak D call: TRBD1 (6 bases). Deletions cut 5 bases from V and 2 bases from J, with 19 bases between. The CDR3 is made up of 16 amino acids. CDR1 is GTSNPN and CDR2 is SVGIG in the germline V gene (reference sequence). The CDR3 sequence: CAWDVTKGVAGNTIYF. The CDR3 nucleotides read TGTGCCTGGGACGTTACGAAGGGGGTAGCTGGAAACACCATATATTTT.

This clone occurred once. The chain uses TRBV5-4 and TRBJ1-2, with 8 bases that match TRBD1. The CDR3 totals 13 residues. CDR1 is SGHNT, CDR2 YYREEE, per germline (reference sequence). The junction had 5 bases not matched to a gene; V was cut back by 4 bases and J by 6 bases. The DNA of the CDR3 is TGTGCCAGCAGCACCAGGGGGCTCGATGGCTACACCTTC. The encoded protein is CASSTRGLDGYTF. Full variable domain (remainder filled in from reference TRBV5-4 and TRBJ1-2): ETGVTQSPTHLIKTRGQQVTLRCSSQSGHNTVSWYQQALGQGPQFIFQYYREEENGRGNFPPRFSGLQFPNYSSELNVNALELDDSALYLCASSTRGLDGYTFGSGTRLTVV.

The rearrangement links TRBV7-2 to TRBJ2-7; D remains unclear. Per germline, CDR1 SGHTA and CDR2 FQGNSA. The V and J ends lost 3 bases and 6 bases respectively, with 15 bases between them. The CDR3 is 14 amino acids. CDR3 sequence reads: CASSLRALGGEQYF. The DNA for the CDR3 is TGTGCCAGCAGCTTGAGAGCCCTCGGTGGCGAGCAGTACTTC.

This chain links TRBV7-8 with TRBJ2-7; D is possibly TRBD1 (6 bases). The CDR3 is 17 amino acids. The germline V and J ends were trimmed by 5 bases and 0 bases, with 20 bases remaining between them. Per germline, CDR1 SGHVS and CDR2 FQNEAQ. The CDR3 loop reads CASSPARGMVSSYEQYF. CDR3 bases: TGTGCCAGCAGCCCCGCGAGGGGGATGGTGTCCTCCTACGAGCAGTACTTC.

This chain links TRBV2 with TRBJ1-1; tentative D call: TRBD1 (6 bases). CDR1 is SNHLY and CDR2 is FYNNEI in the germline V gene. There are 14 residues in the CDR3. With 4 bases removed from V and 4 bases from J, the gap between germline ends came to 13 bases. The CDR3, as DNA: TGTGCCAGCAGTGGAGGGAGGGGGTTCACTGAAGCTTTCTTT. Residues: CASSGGRGFTEAFF. The full variable domain, in which reference TRBV2 and TRBJ1-1 provide the parts outside the CDR3, is EPEVTQTPSHQVTQMGQEVILRCVPISNHLYFYWYRQILGQKVEFLVSFYNNEISEKSEIFDDQFSVERPDGSNFTLKIRSTKLEDSAMYFCASSGGRGFTEAFFGQGTRLTVV.

This clone appeared a single time. The chain recombines TRBV27 with TRBJ2-3; D not certain. The length of the CDR3 is 16 residues. The germline V gene encodes CDR1 MNHEY and CDR2 SMNVEV (reference sequence). V was cut by 5 bases and J by 2 bases, with 17 bases left in between. The CDR3 DNA is TGTGCCAGCAGTACCCGTCGGAGAACCTACACAGATACGCAGTATTTT. Translation: CASSTRRRTYTDTQYF.